The rows below give T cell receptor beta chains drawn from one sample of a study of glioma-infiltrating T cells. TCRdb re-called the multiplex PCR reads through MiXCR, storing one row per CDR3 protein. The table lists 90,000 to 100,000 distinct CDR3 sequences, about 40% of them singletons. Sequencing was performed on glioma tissue, nonneoplastic brain tissue, or PBMCs (not recorded which). The receptors derive from a human donor with low-grade glioma or glioblastoma, undergoing nonglioma brain surgery, or in good health (not recorded which). Both conserved end residues are trimmed from each CDR3. The size field is filled for only some rows; it gives once, few, many or a size class.

J gene: TRBJ2-7; V gene: TRBV6-2/TRBV6-3; clone size: once; CDR3 protein: ASSYTGLAGGYKQY
J gene: TRBJ2-7; V gene: TRBV28; clone size: -; CDR3 protein: ASNSPGTGGSYGQY
J gene: TRBJ1-1; V gene: TRBV20-1; clone size: many; CDR3 protein: SGTRGRWMDTEAF
J gene: TRBJ1-1; V gene: TRBV12-3/TRBV12-4; clone size: many; CDR3 protein: ASSLVPGNTEAF
J gene: TRBJ2-7; V gene: TRBV29-1; clone size: -; CDR3 protein: SVAGAGGGTYEQY
J gene: TRBJ2-1; V gene: TRBV29-1; clone size: few; CDR3 protein: SSGAGKKGNEQF
J gene: TRBJ1-2; V gene: TRBV6-5; clone size: -; CDR3 protein: ASGYRTGDYNYGYT
J gene: TRBJ2-4; V gene: TRBV18; clone size: many; CDR3 protein: ASSQMQTVKNIQY
J gene: TRBJ2-5; V gene: TRBV5-4; clone size: many; CDR3 protein: ASSLVSSGGRETQY
J gene: TRBJ1-6; V gene: TRBV4-1; clone size: -; CDR3 protein: ASSFAGQGSPLH
J gene: TRBJ1-6; V gene: TRBV19; clone size: many; CDR3 protein: ASTQSSYNSPLH
J gene: TRBJ2-5; V gene: TRBV12-3/TRBV12-4; clone size: -; CDR3 protein: ASRAGAIQETQC
J gene: TRBJ2-1; V gene: TRBV10-1; clone size: -; CDR3 protein: ASSTGQGFEQF
J gene: TRBJ1-5; V gene: TRBV24-1; clone size: -; CDR3 protein: ATRARRSNGNQPQH
J gene: TRBJ2-7; V gene: TRBV29-1; clone size: few; CDR3 protein: SVEQGAHEQY
J gene: TRBJ1-1; V gene: TRBV9; clone size: many; CDR3 protein: ASSVETNTEAF
J gene: TRBJ2-3; V gene: TRBV7-3; clone size: many; CDR3 protein: ASSFRGSPTDTQY
J gene: TRBJ2-7; V gene: TRBV11-3; clone size: many; CDR3 protein: ASSKLSYYEQY
J gene: TRBJ2-1; V gene: TRBV6-1; clone size: few; CDR3 protein: ASRAGQHNEQF
J gene: TRBJ2-7; V gene: TRBV9; clone size: -; CDR3 protein: ASSVSGTGVYEQY
J gene: TRBJ2-7; V gene: TRBV7-2; clone size: many; CDR3 protein: ASSLTRVSSYEQY
J gene: TRBJ2-7; V gene: TRBV18; clone size: many; CDR3 protein: ASSRDRGREQY
J gene: TRBJ1-1; V gene: TRBV7-9; clone size: many; CDR3 protein: ASSFSGPMNTEAF
J gene: TRBJ2-7; V gene: TRBV6-5; clone size: many; CDR3 protein: ASSYTSEGLAYEQY
J gene: TRBJ2-6; V gene: TRBV28; clone size: many; CDR3 protein: ASSPSSGANVLT
J gene: TRBJ1-2; V gene: TRBV7-9; clone size: -; CDR3 protein: ASSPADRSGYNYT
J gene: TRBJ2-1; V gene: TRBV28; clone size: -; CDR3 protein: ASRSGQSSYNEQF
J gene: TRBJ2-5; V gene: TRBV27; clone size: -; CDR3 protein: AGRGGTESQY
J gene: TRBJ2-5; V gene: TRBV20-1; clone size: many; CDR3 protein: SAQDRQAQETQY
J gene: TRBJ2-7; V gene: TRBV11-1; clone size: many; CDR3 protein: ASSFAGRELDEQY
J gene: TRBJ1-1; V gene: TRBV6-2/TRBV6-3; clone size: -; CDR3 protein: ASSTKVLNTEAF
J gene: -; V gene: TRBV25-1; clone size: -; CDR3 protein: AISDVVGIGETQY
J gene: TRBJ2-1; V gene: TRBV6-1; clone size: many; CDR3 protein: ASIPSGSTGEQF
J gene: TRBJ2-7; V gene: TRBV2; clone size: many; CDR3 protein: ASRRRQGVAYEQY
J gene: TRBJ2-2; V gene: TRBV11-2; clone size: once; CDR3 protein: ASSQLGLAILDGELF
J gene: TRBJ2-2; V gene: TRBV6-2/TRBV6-3; clone size: many; CDR3 protein: ASSSTAANTGELF
J gene: TRBJ2-7; V gene: TRBV18; clone size: -; CDR3 protein: ASSPDRGTYEQY
J gene: TRBJ2-3; V gene: TRBV2; clone size: many; CDR3 protein: ASSDYGDTQY
J gene: TRBJ2-3; V gene: TRBV19; clone size: many; CDR3 protein: ASSLTGTITDTQY
J gene: TRBJ1-6; V gene: TRBV28; clone size: many; CDR3 protein: ASSPRTGTTSPLH
J gene: TRBJ2-4; V gene: TRBV12-3/TRBV12-4; clone size: -; CDR3 protein: ASSFRRRLAGGPSAIAKNIQY
J gene: TRBJ2-7; V gene: TRBV20-1; clone size: many; CDR3 protein: SANRDVSYEQY
J gene: TRBJ2-5; V gene: TRBV5-1; clone size: few; CDR3 protein: ASSSLTTGQETQY
J gene: TRBJ2-2; V gene: TRBV2; clone size: many; CDR3 protein: ASSLQNRDTGELF
J gene: TRBJ2-3; V gene: TRBV7-6; clone size: many; CDR3 protein: ASRQWGTSTDTQY
J gene: TRBJ2-7; V gene: TRBV7-9; clone size: many; CDR3 protein: ASSFWTGLGEQY
J gene: TRBJ1-1; V gene: TRBV20-1; clone size: many; CDR3 protein: SASGGQTVRNTEAF
J gene: TRBJ1-4; V gene: TRBV12-3/TRBV12-4; clone size: many; CDR3 protein: ASSGQGSEKLF
J gene: TRBJ2-2; V gene: TRBV15; clone size: many; CDR3 protein: ATSRNLGTGELF
J gene: TRBJ2-5; V gene: TRBV4-1; clone size: -; CDR3 protein: ASSQDLGETHY
J gene: TRBJ2-1; V gene: TRBV3-1; clone size: -; CDR3 protein: ARSRTGTSVFNEQF
J gene: TRBJ1-1; V gene: TRBV28; clone size: many; CDR3 protein: ASSLTGGGQAF
J gene: TRBJ2-4; V gene: TRBV7-9; clone size: many; CDR3 protein: ASSSRDRKNIQY
J gene: TRBJ1-1; V gene: TRBV12-3/TRBV12-4; clone size: -; CDR3 protein: AISLDRVQAF
J gene: TRBJ2-3; V gene: TRBV3-1; clone size: -; CDR3 protein: ASGQASGSTDTQY
J gene: TRBJ2-7; V gene: TRBV20-1; clone size: many; CDR3 protein: SAGGYEQY
J gene: TRBJ2-6; V gene: TRBV11-3; clone size: many; CDR3 protein: ASSLSRSWAGANVLT
J gene: TRBJ2-5; V gene: TRBV19; clone size: few; CDR3 protein: ASSRLDGETQY
J gene: TRBJ1-1; V gene: TRBV27; clone size: many; CDR3 protein: ASSPRGGTEAF